What follows is one T cell receptor beta chain and its context. Its specificity is unknown. Here immunoSEQ multiplex PCR was the method, and the copy in TCRdb shows in-frame clones only, minus some. The sample yields approximately 42,000 clones, 95% seen once. Germline V gene data show CDR1 as MNHNS and CDR2 as SASEGT. The CDR3 is 16 residues long. V was clipped by 1 base and J by 8 bases, with 17 bases between them. These data originate in a study of T cell clonotyping in hematopoietic cell transplantation. Study observations and caveats: Broader posttransplant TCR repertoire diversity was predicted by graft donor and pretransplant recipient Inverse Simpson Index values.

The sample was peripheral blood mononuclear cells. The sequence came from a man aged 25 to 40 in good health. Some clones in this sample may be carry-over from other donors' samples. V gene TRBV6-1 combines with J gene TRBJ2-2; D is tentatively TRBD1 or TRBD2 (5 bases each). The CDR3 DNA follows: TGTGCCAGCAGTGAAGTGAGGGGCGGAGAGGGGGGGGAGCTGTTTTTT. Translated, it gives CASSEVRGGEGGELFF.